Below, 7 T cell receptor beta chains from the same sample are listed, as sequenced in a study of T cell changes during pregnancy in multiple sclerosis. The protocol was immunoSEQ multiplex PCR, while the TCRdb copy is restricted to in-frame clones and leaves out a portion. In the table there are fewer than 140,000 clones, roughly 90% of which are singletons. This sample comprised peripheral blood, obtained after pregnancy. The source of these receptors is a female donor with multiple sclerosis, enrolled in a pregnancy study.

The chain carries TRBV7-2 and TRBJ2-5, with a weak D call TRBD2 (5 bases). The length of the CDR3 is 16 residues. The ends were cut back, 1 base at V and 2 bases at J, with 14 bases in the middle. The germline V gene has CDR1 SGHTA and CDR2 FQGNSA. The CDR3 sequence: CASSLGSGVGQETQYF. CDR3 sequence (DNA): TGTGCCAGCAGCTTAGGCAGCGGTGTAGGGCAAGAGACCCAGTACTTC.

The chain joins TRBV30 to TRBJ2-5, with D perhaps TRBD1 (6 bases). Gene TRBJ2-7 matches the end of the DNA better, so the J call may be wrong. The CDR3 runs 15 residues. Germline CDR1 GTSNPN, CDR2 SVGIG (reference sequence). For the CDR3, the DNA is TGTGCCTGGAGTAGAATCACAGGGATAGTCGGCGAGCAGTACTTC. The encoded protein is CAWSRITGIVGEQYF.

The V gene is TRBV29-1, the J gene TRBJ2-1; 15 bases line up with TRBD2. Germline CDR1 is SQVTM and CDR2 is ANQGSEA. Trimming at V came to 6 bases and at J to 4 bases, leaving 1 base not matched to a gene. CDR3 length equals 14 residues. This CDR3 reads CSVGTSGGYNEQFF. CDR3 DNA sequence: TGCAGCGTCGGGACTAGCGGGGGGTACAATGAGCAGTTCTTC.

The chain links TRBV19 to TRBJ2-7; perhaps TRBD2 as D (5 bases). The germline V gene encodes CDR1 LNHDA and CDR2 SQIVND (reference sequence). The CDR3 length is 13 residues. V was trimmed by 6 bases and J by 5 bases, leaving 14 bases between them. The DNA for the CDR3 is TGTGCCAGTAGCCAGCGGTCTGGCGACGAGCAGTACTTC. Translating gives CASSQRSGDEQYF. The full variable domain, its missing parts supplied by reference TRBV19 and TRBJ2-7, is DGGITQSPKYLFRKEGQNVTLSCEQNLNHDAMYWYRQDPGQGLRLIYYSQIVNDFQKGDIAEGYSVSREKKESFPLTVTSAQKNPTAFYLCASSQRSGDEQYFGPGTRLTVT.

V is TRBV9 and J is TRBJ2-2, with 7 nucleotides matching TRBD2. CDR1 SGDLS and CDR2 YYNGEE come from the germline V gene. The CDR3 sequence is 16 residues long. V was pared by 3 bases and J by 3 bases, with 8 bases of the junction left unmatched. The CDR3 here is CASSDVTSAYTGELFF. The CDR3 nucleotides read TGTGCCAGCAGCGATGTTACTAGCGCCTACACCGGGGAGCTGTTTTTT.

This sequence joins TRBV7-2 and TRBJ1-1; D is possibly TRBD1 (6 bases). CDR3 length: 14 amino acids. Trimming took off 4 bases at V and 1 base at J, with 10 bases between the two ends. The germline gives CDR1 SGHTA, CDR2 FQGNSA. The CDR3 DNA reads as TGTGCCAGCAGCTCGGACAGATGGAACACTGAAGCTTTCTTT. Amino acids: CASSSDRWNTEAFF.

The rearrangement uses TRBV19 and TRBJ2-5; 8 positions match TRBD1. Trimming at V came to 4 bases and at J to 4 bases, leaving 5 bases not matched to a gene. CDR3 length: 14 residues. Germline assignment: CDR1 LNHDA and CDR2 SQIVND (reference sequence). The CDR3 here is CASSRQGIGETQYF. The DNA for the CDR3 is TGTGCCAGTAGTAGACAGGGGATAGGAGAGACCCAGTACTTC.